The 7 T cell receptor beta chains below all came from one sample that was sequenced in a study of blood T cell repertoires in COVID-19. Sequenced by immunoSEQ multiplex PCR; TCRdb stores in-frame clones only, minus some. The data hold 150,000 to 160,000 clones, with about 88% observed a single time. The sequencing sample was made of peripheral blood. All receptors derive from a woman aged 70-85 years with acute or convalescent COVID-19.

The rearrangement links TRBV27 to TRBJ1-2; the match to TRBD1 covers 12 bases. Per germline, CDR1 MNHEY and CDR2 SMNVEV (reference sequence). V lost 3 bases, J lost 8 bases, and 10 bases stayed unmatched. The CDR3 consists of 16 residues. CDR3 coding DNA: TGTGCCAGCAGTTTCTGGGGACAGGGGGCTAAGCGGGGCTACACCTTC. This gives the protein CASSFWGQGAKRGYTF.

The CDR3 is CASTQGDSPLHF. DNA of the CDR3: TGTGCCAGCACTCAGGGGGATTCACCCCTCCACTTT. V is TRBV6-5 and J is TRBJ1-6; 7 bases align to TRBD1. Germline lookup yields CDR1 MNHEY and CDR2 SVGAGI. The CDR3 is 12 amino acids. With 7 bases clipped from V and 8 bases from J, the junction kept 2 bases outside the gene matches.

This clone was seen a few times. V is TRBV28 and J is TRBJ1-5; D is unresolved. The CDR3 loop spans 13 amino acids. Looked up from germline, CDR1 is MDHEN and CDR2 is SYDVKM. V lost 3 bases and J lost 2, with 5 bases in between. CDR3 bases: TGTGCCAGCAGTTTTATTGGCAATCAGCCCCAGCATTTT. As protein: CASSFIGNQPQHF.

The chain carries TRBV18 and TRBJ1-3; TRBD1 agrees at 8 bases. Germline loops: CDR1 KGHSH, CDR2 LQKENI. Unmatched junction bases numbered 11, after V lost 5 bases and J lost 2 bases. This CDR3 is 17 amino acids long. The DNA of the CDR3 is TGTGCCAGCTCAACCGGGACAGGAAGCGGAGCTGGAAACACCATATATTTT. Its protein is CASSTGTGSGAGNTIYF.

The genes are TRBV12-3 or TRBV12-4 and TRBJ2-7; 9 bases line up with TRBD1. The length of the CDR3 is 12 residues. J gave up 6 bases and V 6 bases, and 3 bases lay outside the gene matches. The CDR3 is CASSPDRGEQYV. DNA for the CDR3: TGTGCCAGCAGCCCGGACAGGGGCGAGCAGTACGTC.

The chain joins TRBV2 to TRBJ2-1, with unresolved D. Trimming took off 3 bases at V and 4 bases at J, with 13 bases between the two ends. The CDR3 runs 15 residues. In germline, CDR1 is SNHLY, CDR2 FYNNEI. The CDR3 spells CASSDYGLQYNEQFF. The DNA of the CDR3 is TGTGCCAGCAGTGACTATGGGCTCCAGTACAATGAGCAGTTCTTC.

V usage is TRBV19 and J usage is TRBJ1-2; tentatively, D is TRBD1 (6 bases). This CDR3 contains 14 residues. Deletions cut 6 bases from V and 3 bases from J, with 14 bases between. The germline V gene has CDR1 LNHDA and CDR2 SQIVND (reference sequence). The CDR3 is CASRSADSYYGYTF. CDR3 in DNA: TGTGCCAGTAGATCCGCGGACAGCTACTATGGCTACACCTTC. Combining the CDR3 with reference TRBV19 and TRBJ1-2 gives the whole variable domain DGGITQSPKYLFRKEGQNVTLSCEQNLNHDAMYWYRQDPGQGLRLIYYSQIVNDFQKGDIAEGYSVSREKKESFPLTVTSAQKNPTAFYLCASRSADSYYGYTFGSGTRLTVV.